These 16 T cell receptor beta chains came from one sample sequenced in a study of cytomegalovirus exposure and HLA in healthy donors. The PCR employed 60 Vbeta primers together with 13 Jbeta primers. Libraries were prepared by immunoSEQ multiplex PCR; TCRdb keeps only in-frame clonotypes and omits some of them. The repertoire holds 87,000 or so clones, with roughly 71% as singletons. The specimen sequenced was PBMCs. The receptors derive from a woman in her thirties or forties in good health and CMV-seronegative.

This clone showed up just a few times. The V call is TRBV4-3, the J call TRBJ1-1, with D unclear. V was clipped by 0 bases and J by 6 bases, with 11 bases between them. Germline V gene sequence: CDR1 LGHNA, CDR2 YSLEER. This CDR3 spans 14 amino acids. The CDR3 DNA is TGCGCCAGCAGCCAAGATTGGTCAGAAGCTGAAGCTTTCTTT. This encodes CASSQDWSEAEAFF.

CDR3 DNA sequence: TGCGCCAGCAGCTTACCGAGGGAGACCCAGTACTTC. This codes for CASSLPRETQYF. The chain couples TRBV5-1 to TRBJ2-5, with no clear D. This CDR3 contains 12 residues. Per the germline V gene, CDR1 is SGHRS and CDR2 is YFSETQ. Trimming removed 2 bases at V and 5 bases at J, with 7 bases between.

The rearrangement uses TRBV5-1 and TRBJ2-2; 8 bases fit TRBD1. Germline V gives CDR1 SGHRS, CDR2 YFSETQ. After removal of 2 bases from V and 5 bases from J, the junction contained 8 bases not matched to a gene. The CDR3 is 16 residues long. This CDR3 reads CASSFRLRQGTGELFF. CDR3 DNA: TGCGCCAGCAGCTTCAGACTCCGACAGGGGACCGGGGAGCTGTTTTTT.

This clone was counted a single time. The rearrangement links TRBV7-9 to TRBJ2-7; 7 nucleotides match TRBD1. Trimming cost V 5 bases and J 4 bases; bases outside gene matches: 8. The germline CDR1 and CDR2 sequences are SEHNR and FQNEAQ (reference sequence). This CDR3 has 14 amino acids. CDR3 amino acids: CASSPRDSKYEQYF. The CDR3 nucleotides read TGTGCCAGCAGCCCCAGGGACAGTAAGTACGAGCAGTACTTC.

Worth noting for this clone: The sample carries other DNA sequences with the same CDR3. V and J are TRBV7-9 and TRBJ1-5, with a weak D call TRBD1 (5 bases). The CDR3 has 15 amino acids. Germline CDR1 and CDR2: SEHNR and FQNEAQ (reference sequence). Trimming removed 5 bases at V and 0 bases at J, with 11 bases between. As DNA, the CDR3 is TGTGCCAGCAGCCTGGGGGGATATAGCAATCAGCCCCAGCATTTT. It encodes CASSLGGYSNQPQHF.

The chain has TRBV5-1 and TRBJ2-3; D may be TRBD1 (5 bases). Deletions cut 0 bases from V and 3 bases from J, with 5 bases between. Germline loops: CDR1 SGHRS, CDR2 YFSETQ. This CDR3 has 13 residues. CDR3 sequence (DNA): TGCGCCAGCAGCTTGGAGGGGACAGATACGCAGTATTTT. Translated: CASSLEGTDTQYF.

The chain carries TRBV5-1 and TRBJ1-1, with D uncertain. Trimming left V 0 bases short and J 3 bases short, with 15 bases between. Germline V gene sequence: CDR1 SGHRS, CDR2 YFSETQ. The CDR3 loop spans 16 amino acids. The CDR3 spells CASSLERSRRDTEAFF. CDR3 DNA sequence: TGCGCCAGCAGCTTGGAGCGGTCCAGGAGGGACACTGAAGCTTTCTTT.

Only a few counts were recorded for this clone. The chain joins TRBV5-1 to TRBJ2-3, with 10 bases matching TRBD2. Germline V gene lookup returns CDR1 SGHRS and CDR2 YFSETQ. CDR3 length: 18 amino acids. Trimming removed 5 bases from V and 0 bases from J; junction bases left unmatched: 12. In DNA form, the CDR3 reads TGCGCCAGCAGACTCGGTCTAGCGGGGGCCTTAAGCACAGATACGCAGTATTTT. Amino acids: CASRLGLAGALSTDTQYF.

V usage is TRBV18 and J usage is TRBJ2-2; maybe TRBD1 (6 bases). The CDR3 runs 13 residues. V was clipped by 2 bases and J by 5 bases, with 6 bases between them. The germline V gene encodes CDR1 KGHSH and CDR2 LQKENI. The CDR3 here is CASSPTGTGELFF. The CDR3 DNA is TGTGCCAGCTCACCAACAGGGACCGGGGAGCTGTTTTTT.

The chain carries TRBV12-5 and TRBJ1-2; TRBD1 might be the D (5 bases). The CDR3 loop spans 16 amino acids. Trimming pared 0 bases from V and 7 bases from J, leaving 18 bases between. Germline V gene sequence: CDR1 LGHNT, CDR2 FRNRAP. The CDR3 reads CASGLVQEEGLGGYTF. DNA of the CDR3: TGTGCTAGTGGTTTGGTACAGGAGGAGGGGCTGGGTGGCTACACCTTC.

The chain employs TRBV9 and TRBJ2-1; 9 bases agree with TRBD1. After removal of 2 bases from V and 0 bases from J, the junction contained 3 bases not matched to a gene. Germline V gene data show CDR1 as SGDLS and CDR2 as YYNGEE. CDR3 length: 16 amino acids. In DNA form, the CDR3 reads TGTGCCAGCAGCGTCCGACAGGGGGACTCCTACAATGAGCAGTTCTTC. It codes for CASSVRQGDSYNEQFF.

This clone came up a few times. The rearrangement joins TRBV10-2 to TRBJ2-3; D might be TRBD2 (5 bases). The germline V and J ends were trimmed by 6 bases and 10 bases, with 11 bases remaining between them. The CDR3 is 11 amino acids. Germline CDR1 reads WSHSY; CDR2 reads SAAADI. The CDR3 region has the DNA TGCGCCAGCAGACTAGAGAAAGCGCAGTATTTT. Protein product: CASRLEKAQYF.

In DNA, the CDR3 is TGCGCCAGCAGCATAGGACAGCTAGGCACAGATACGCAGTATTTT. It is translated as CASSIGQLGTDTQYF. This chain connects TRBV5-1 to TRBJ2-3; TRBD1 is a possible D gene (6 bases). Germline V lookup: CDR1 SGHRS, CDR2 YFSETQ. Trimming pared 4 bases from V and 1 base from J, leaving 13 bases between. This CDR3 has 15 residues.

The chain employs TRBV9 and TRBJ2-7, with TRBD1 matching over 8 bases. The germline V gene has CDR1 SGDLS and CDR2 YYNGEE. The CDR3 has 15 residues. V lost 4 bases to trimming and J lost 2 bases; unmatched junction nucleotides: 8. The CDR3 region is CASSPGGARAYEQYF. The CDR3 nucleotides read TGTGCCAGCAGCCCAGGGGGCGCGAGGGCCTACGAGCAGTACTTC. Variable domain in full (rest from reference TRBV9 and TRBJ2-7): DSGVTQTPKHLITATGQRVTLRCSPRSGDLSVYWYQQSLDQGLQFLIQYYNGEERAKGNILERFSAQQFPDLHSELNLSSLELGDSALYFCASSPGGARAYEQYFGPGTRLTVT.

This clone was counted only a few times. The genes are TRBV27 and TRBJ1-1; no reliable D call. The CDR3 sequence is 15 residues long. V was shortened by 7 bases and J by 5 bases, with 20 bases between the two germline ends. Per the germline V gene, CDR1 is MNHEY and CDR2 is SMNVEV (reference sequence). CDR3 coding DNA: TGTGCCAGCACCCCGACATCCCGGTTTAGGACTGAAGCTTTCTTT. Translating gives CASTPTSRFRTEAFF.

V and J are TRBV11-2 and TRBJ2-1; TRBD2 matches 8 bases. The CDR3 loop spans 18 amino acids. Germline lookup yields CDR1 SGHAT and CDR2 FQNNGV. The junction had 16 bases not matched to a gene; V was cut back by 2 bases and J by 7 bases. The CDR3 spells CASSLFLSGAGVSNEQFF. CDR3 sequence (DNA): TGTGCCAGCAGCTTATTCCTGTCGGGAGCGGGGGTTTCGAATGAGCAGTTCTTC.